This is a list of T cell receptor beta chains from one sample in a study of cytomegalovirus exposure and HLA in healthy donors. Profiled with immunoSEQ multiplex PCR; TCRdb holds only in-frame clones, not every one. The sample has 140,000 to 150,000 clones, over 65% seen once. Sample: PBMCs. The receptors were gathered from a man aged 35 to 55 in good health and CMV-seropositive. The conserved cysteine and the conserved F or W are not part of the CDR3 here. The order of the fields is V gene, clone size, J gene, CDR3 protein. Rows may omit the clone size; those that give it use once, few, many or a size class.

TRBV9,few,TRBJ1-1,ASSVIGQRNTEAF
TRBV23-1,.,TRBJ2-3,ASSQSELAPSTDTQY
TRBV5-4,.,TRBJ2-7,ASSLAGREQY
TRBV28,.,TRBJ1-2,ASSLAGVWYGYT
TRBV6-5,.,TRBJ2-7,ASSYSILPAAYEQY
TRBV5-1,.,TRBJ2-5,ASSPGLRLYQETQY
TRBV4-1,once,.,ASSPQGTYEQY
TRBV27,.,TRBJ2-1,ASSLWAGGPGEQF
TRBV6-5,.,TRBJ1-3,ASKPQGSGNTIY
TRBV7-9,.,TRBJ1-1,ASSPTGVLNTEAF
TRBV19,.,TRBJ1-1,ASSPGQGKTEAF
TRBV6-5,once,TRBJ2-2,ASSYSKGVGELF
TRBV10-3,.,TRBJ2-3,AISEEGVGTDTQY
TRBV30,.,TRBJ2-7,AWSVFLEGGGSYEQY
TRBV5-4,.,TRBJ1-4,ASSQDRAEKLF
TRBV11-2,.,TRBJ1-4,ASSHGQGEEKLF
TRBV6-6,.,TRBJ2-1,ASNGLAGYNEQF
TRBV2,.,TRBJ2-2,ASREQGVRTGELF
TRBV6-1,.,TRBJ2-7,ASSEKGSLYEQY
TRBV7-9,.,TRBJ2-7,ASSLGSGGSYEQY
TRBV7-2,.,TRBJ1-2,ASTIGQGDYGYT
TRBV19,.,TRBJ2-7,ASSIGGAGYEQY
TRBV27,.,TRBJ2-6,ATRDRYNSGANVLT
TRBV14,.,TRBJ2-3,ASSPQPPDTQY
TRBV6-6,.,TRBJ2-2,ASSLANTGELF
TRBV18,few,TRBJ1-4,ASSSDIVEKLF
TRBV11-2,.,TRBJ2-7,ASRPGTESLKRYEQY
TRBV5-1,.,TRBJ2-7,ASRPGQGASGSSYEQY
TRBV19,.,TRBJ2-1,ASSSRPGQGLHEQF
TRBV9,.,TRBJ1-1,ASSGQGAEAF
TRBV5-1,.,TRBJ2-3,ASSSFGDTTATDTQY
TRBV4-1,.,TRBJ1-3,ASSQTGEVVGNTIY
TRBV7-2,.,TRBJ2-7,ASSPDPGGRYEQY
TRBV5-6,.,TRBJ1-4,ASSSGQGFFQKLF
TRBV7-9,once,TRBJ2-5,ASGLAGGETQY
TRBV27,.,TRBJ2-1,ASTPGSGRSETYNEQF
TRBV6-5,few,TRBJ1-1,ATKTGLNTEAF
TRBV7-9,.,TRBJ1-1,ASTPGAVNTEAF
TRBV7-6,.,TRBJ1-3,ASSLTGDGNTIY
TRBV4-1,few,TRBJ2-1,ASSQGNSGGRGSYNEQF
TRBV9,.,TRBJ2-3,ASSVAPSGTDTQY
TRBV19,.,TRBJ1-1,ASSINRQMNTEAF
TRBV28,.,TRBJ1-3,ASWTGVVNTIY
TRBV18,.,TRBJ2-7,ASSLGQGATEQY
TRBV5-1,.,TRBJ2-1,ASNLAGGDNEQF
TRBV9,.,TRBJ2-1,ASSVDEGGWYNEQF
TRBV7-9,.,TRBJ2-7,ASSGQGGEQY
TRBV2,once,TRBJ1-2,ASSDPGDYNGYT
TRBV29-1,few,TRBJ1-5,SVAGTGINQPQH
TRBV15,.,TRBJ2-1,ATSRGRLAGVGWLSEQF
TRBV7-2,few,TRBJ2-3,ASSPVEISTDTQY
TRBV7-2,few,TRBJ2-3,ASSFEAGGRGSTDTQY
TRBV21-1,.,TRBJ1-1,ASRSPGQGANEAF
TRBV27,.,TRBJ2-7,ASSLRQGLYEQY
TRBV6-4,.,TRBJ2-3,ASSDGGSGADTQY
TRBV19,.,TRBJ1-1,ASSSLDREDCAF
TRBV19,.,TRBJ1-2,AKLEVNYGYT
TRBV30,.,TRBJ2-1,AWSTGTSGTYEQF
TRBV10-3,.,TRBJ2-7,AISEKGSAYEQY
TRBV5-1,.,TRBJ1-4,ASSFTGYEKLF